Included here is one T cell receptor beta chain sequence, with context. As yet, its antigen is unknown. With a duration under 2 months, the hyperthyroidism was newly diagnosed in patients aged 18 to 65. The source of the sample is a study of T cells in Graves' hyperthyroidism and ophthalmopathy. Study-level findings and limits: Through a model of 13 V-J features, ophthalmopathy was separated from stable hyperthyroidism.

Germline-derived CDR1 and CDR2 are SNHLY and FYNNEI. The V and J ends lost 6 bases and 7 bases, in that order; junction bases with no gene match: 9. This CDR3 region has 15 residues. Amplification yielded TCR beta CDR3 regions, with RNA transcripts as the source. TCR CDR3 regions were first amplified by RT-PCR with HTBI primers. TCRdb re-called the multiplex PCR reads through MiXCR, storing one row per CDR3 protein. Among about 540,000 distinct CDR3 sequences, around 42% were seen once, and the ten largest hold approximately 7.5%. The sequence was collected from a woman younger than 35 with Graves' hyperthyroidism. The sample comprised peripheral blood or thyroid tissue (not recorded which). This chain uses TRBV2 with TRBJ2-1, with 10 bases that match TRBD2. The CDR3: CASSLGAGGPNEQFF. The CDR3 bases are TGTGCCAGCAGCTTAGGAGCGGGAGGGCCGAATGAGCAGTTCTTC.